Presented here are 27 T cell receptor beta chains from one specimen sequenced in a study of cytomegalovirus exposure and HLA in healthy donors. Produced via immunoSEQ multiplex PCR; TCRdb's table is partial and in-frame only. Counted here are fewer than 200,000 clones, roughly 85% occurring once; the ten biggest clones make up about 17%. The specimen was PBMCs. The receptors here all came from a man aged 18 to 30 in good health and CMV-seropositive.

The chain employs TRBV29-1 and TRBJ1-3; D unresolved. In germline, CDR1 is SQVTM, CDR2 ANQGSEA. Deletions cut 2 bases from V and 4 bases from J, with 6 bases between. The CDR3 runs to 12 residues. The CDR3 DNA reads as TGCAGCGTTGAAATCATGGGAAACACCATATATTTT. This translates into CSVEIMGNTIYF.

The chain uses TRBV27 and TRBJ1-2; TRBD1 aligns across 8 bases. The CDR3 contains 16 residues. V lost 4 bases, J lost 6 bases, and 13 bases stayed unmatched. Germline loops: CDR1 MNHEY, CDR2 SMNVEV (reference sequence). DNA of the CDR3: TGTGCCAGCAGTTCCGTTTCGGACAGGGCTTGGAATGGCTACACCTTC. It translates to CASSSVSDRAWNGYTF.

This clone was seen more than once but under ten times. V gene TRBV28 combines with J gene TRBJ1-2; a possible D gene is TRBD1 (5 bases). CDR3 size: 13 residues. The V gene lost 6 bases and the J gene lost 4 bases, with 12 bases spanning the gap. Germline CDR1 and CDR2: MDHEN and SYDVKM. The CDR3 DNA reads as TGTGCCAGCAGGAGGACAAACTTCTATGGCTACACCTTC. Translating it yields CASRRTNFYGYTF.

The rearrangement links TRBV11-2 to TRBJ2-6; weak D call: TRBD2 (5 bases). The CDR3 sequence is 15 residues long. Germline V gene sequence: CDR1 SGHAT, CDR2 FQNNGV. Deletions cut 5 bases from V and 3 bases from J, with 11 bases between. This CDR3 is CASSPEGGGANVLTF. DNA of the CDR3: TGTGCCAGCAGCCCAGAGGGTGGTGGGGCCAACGTCCTGACTTTC.

This chain links TRBV27 with TRBJ2-7; unclear D gene. CDR1 and CDR2 (germline): MNHEY, SMNVEV (reference sequence). The CDR3 runs 15 residues. V dropped 3 bases and J dropped 3 bases, with 15 bases sitting between them. This CDR3 reads CASSFVPRNNYEQYF. CDR3 bases: TGTGCCAGCAGTTTCGTACCTCGAAACAACTACGAGCAGTACTTC.

In this sample, this clone turned up once. The CDR3 coding sequence is TGTGCCAGTATCATAGACAGGCCTAAGGGGGTGGATACGCAGTATTTT. Translated: CASIIDRPKGVDTQYF. The chain is built from TRBV19 and TRBJ2-3; D is perhaps TRBD1 (6 bases). The CDR3 is made up of 16 amino acids. Trimming took off 7 bases at V and 6 bases at J, with 23 bases between the two ends. Germline assignment: CDR1 LNHDA and CDR2 SQIVND (reference sequence).

The rearrangement uses TRBV7-9 and TRBJ2-7; 8 bases line up with TRBD1. Germline V lookup: CDR1 SEHNR, CDR2 FQNEAQ (reference sequence). V trimming: 5 bases; J trimming: 4 bases; junction bases outside the gene matches: 10. The CDR3 has 15 residues. The chain's CDR3 is CASSRPGQDFYEQYF. The CDR3 DNA sequence: TGTGCCAGCAGCCGCCCGGGACAGGACTTTTACGAGCAGTACTTC. The complete variable domain, with remaining parts taken from reference TRBV7-9 and TRBJ2-7, reads DTGVSQNPRHKITKRGQNVTFRCDPISEHNRLYWYRQTLGQGPEFLTYFQNEAQLEKSRLLSDRFSAERPKGSFSTLEIQRTEQGDSAMYLCASSRPGQDFYEQYFGPGTRLTVT.

The chain recombines TRBV5-1 with TRBJ2-5, with 9 bases matching TRBD1. The CDR3 is 15 residues long. Germline assignment: CDR1 SGHRS and CDR2 YFSETQ. Losses at the gene ends were 7 bases for V and 1 base for J; bases not matched to a gene: 8. The CDR3 region is CASRLLGQGQETQYF. The CDR3 DNA sequence: TGCGCCAGCCGACTCCTGGGACAGGGCCAAGAGACCCAGTACTTC.

V is TRBV27 and J is TRBJ2-2; weak D call: TRBD2 (7 bases). Germline CDR1 reads MNHEY; CDR2 reads SMNVEV (reference sequence). This CDR3 is built from 17 residues. The V gene lost 0 bases and the J gene lost 4 bases, with 15 bases spanning the gap. Here the CDR3 DNA reads TGTGCCAGCAGTTTATCGAGGGGGGGGAGAGGCACCGGGGAGCTGTTTTTT. Translating it yields CASSLSRGGRGTGELFF.

The chain couples TRBV5-1 to TRBJ2-3; a possible D gene is TRBD1 (6 bases). The CDR3 has 15 residues. Germline V gives CDR1 SGHRS, CDR2 YFSETQ. V was cut by 2 bases and J by 1 base, with 11 bases left in between. The CDR3 DNA sequence: TGCGCCAGCAGCTTCAAGACAGGACGCACAGATACGCAGTATTTT. This gives the protein CASSFKTGRTDTQYF.

V gene TRBV29-1 combines with J gene TRBJ2-5, with TRBD2 identical over 8 bases. The germline gives CDR1 SQVTM, CDR2 ANQGSEA. CDR3 length: 14 amino acids. CDR3 protein: CSGGIAGTMETQYF. The CDR3 bases are TGCAGTGGGGGAATAGCGGGAACGATGGAGACCCAGTACTTC.

The chain links TRBV7-9 to TRBJ1-1; TRBD1 might be the D (5 bases). The CDR3 consists of 16 residues. Between the trimmed V and J ends, which lost 5 bases and 1 base, there was a span of 17 bases. Per germline, CDR1 SEHNR and CDR2 FQNEAQ (reference sequence). CDR3 DNA: TGTGCCAGCAGCCTAGACCTAGGCAGGGCGAACACTGAAGCTTTCTTT. As protein: CASSLDLGRANTEAFF.

The chain has TRBV27 and TRBJ2-7; TRBD2 matches 14 bases. Germline assignment: CDR1 MNHEY and CDR2 SMNVEV (reference sequence). The CDR3 totals 16 residues. J lost 2 bases, V lost 4 bases, and 4 bases had no gene match. This chain's CDR3 is CASSWGLAGDPYEQYF. The DNA for the CDR3 is TGTGCCAGCAGTTGGGGACTAGCGGGAGATCCCTACGAGCAGTACTTC.

The gene calls are TRBV19 and TRBJ2-6, with D perhaps matching TRBD1 (5 bases). The CDR3 consists of 15 residues. Trimming took off 5 bases at V and 2 bases at J, with 10 bases between the two ends. CDR1 and CDR2 (germline): LNHDA, SQIVND (reference sequence). The CDR3 is CASSPRQTGANVLTF. In nucleotides, the CDR3 is TGTGCCAGTAGTCCGAGACAGACTGGGGCCAACGTCCTGACTTTC. Supplemented by reference TRBV19 and TRBJ2-6, the full variable domain reads DGGITQSPKYLFRKEGQNVTLSCEQNLNHDAMYWYRQDPGQGLRLIYYSQIVNDFQKGDIAEGYSVSREKKESFPLTVTSAQKNPTAFYLCASSPRQTGANVLTFGAGSRLTVL.

This clone has a single count. This rearrangement joins TRBV5-1 to TRBJ1-4, with D perhaps TRBD1 (6 bases). Trimming removed 2 bases from V and 6 bases from J, with 14 bases in between. This CDR3 region has 15 residues. The germline gives CDR1 SGHRS, CDR2 YFSETQ. The CDR3 nucleotides are TGCGCCAGCAGCTTACAGACAGGATCCGATGAAAAACTGTTTTTT. It encodes CASSLQTGSDEKLFF.

This clone has a single count. The gene calls are TRBV19 and TRBJ2-1; possible D gene TRBD2, 6 bases. Germline V gene data show CDR1 as LNHDA and CDR2 as SQIVND (reference sequence). V was pared by 4 bases and J by 7 bases, with 20 bases between. The CDR3 extends over 16 amino acids. CDR3 in DNA: TGTGCCAGTAGTAGCTCCGGGGGTGTAAGGGATAATGAGCAGTTCTTC. Its protein product is CASSSSGGVRDNEQFF.

The chain uses TRBV11-2 and TRBJ1-2; D is unresolved. CDR1 SGHAT and CDR2 FQNNGV come from the germline V gene. The CDR3 spans 12 residues. V lost 6 bases and J 4 bases, leaving 9 bases between the germline ends. This CDR3 reads CASSGLSYGYTF. In DNA form, the CDR3 reads TGTGCCAGCAGTGGACTGAGCTATGGCTACACCTTC.

This chain uses TRBV28 with TRBJ2-5, with TRBD2 identical over 12 bases. Germline V gene data show CDR1 as MDHEN and CDR2 as SYDVKM. V dropped 5 bases and J dropped 5; count of bases not matched to a gene: 3. The CDR3 is 14 amino acids. The CDR3 DNA sequence: TGTGCCAGCAGTCGGACTAGCGGGATGGAGACCCAGTACTTC. This gives the protein CASSRTSGMETQYF.

The genes are TRBV9 and TRBJ2-5; a possible D gene is TRBD1 (6 bases). Between the trimmed V and J ends, which lost 0 bases and 7 bases, there was a span of 13 bases. Germline lookup yields CDR1 SGDLS and CDR2 YYNGEE. The CDR3 length is 14 residues. The CDR3 region is CASSVDYQGRTQYF. For the CDR3, the DNA is TGTGCCAGCAGCGTAGATTACCAGGGGAGGACCCAGTACTTC. The full variable domain, rest sourced from reference TRBV9 and TRBJ2-5, is DSGVTQTPKHLITATGQRVTLRCSPRSGDLSVYWYQQSLDQGLQFLIQYYNGEERAKGNILERFSAQQFPDLHSELNLSSLELGDSALYFCASSVDYQGRTQYFGPGTRLLVL.

The chain is built from TRBV5-6 and TRBJ2-5, with TRBD2 identical over 10 bases. Germline trimming cut 0 bases from V and 5 bases from J; bases unmatched to any gene: 7. The V gene's germline CDR1 is SGHDT and CDR2 YYEEEE. The CDR3 loop spans 16 amino acids. The CDR3 protein is CASSLVGAGGAETQYF. As DNA, the CDR3 is TGTGCCAGCAGCTTGGTTGGAGCGGGAGGGGCGGAGACCCAGTACTTC.

On this clone itself: Other DNA sequences in the same sample also yield this CDR3. The chain is built from TRBV7-8 and TRBJ1-5; D is unresolved. CDR1 and CDR2 from the germline V gene are SGHVS and FQNEAQ. V lost 1 base and J 2 bases, leaving 6 bases between the germline ends. There are 14 residues in the CDR3. The CDR3 is CASSLGAGNQPQHF. CDR3 DNA sequence: TGTGCCAGCAGCTTAGGGGCAGGCAATCAGCCCCAGCATTTT.

V is TRBV5-6 and J is TRBJ1-3; D is uncertain. V lost 2 bases to trimming and J lost 0 bases, with 12 bases between them. There are 16 residues in the CDR3. Germline V gives CDR1 SGHDT, CDR2 YYEEEE. The CDR3 DNA is TGTGCCAGCAGCTTCTGGAGAAGGCTCTCTGGAAACACCATATATTTT. This codes for CASSFWRRLSGNTIYF.

The chain has TRBV14 and TRBJ2-1; tentatively, D is TRBD2 (7 bases). The CDR3 has 14 residues. CDR1 is SGHDN and CDR2 is FVKESK in the germline V gene. Trimming took 0 bases from V and 10 from J, leaving 13 bases between them. The CDR3 loop is CASSQEKGGDEQFF. The DNA of the CDR3 is TGTGCCAGCAGCCAAGAAAAGGGGGGGGACGAGCAGTTCTTC.

The rearrangement joins TRBV7-2 to TRBJ1-4, with D maybe TRBD1 (5 bases). V lost 0 bases and J lost 2, with 7 bases in between. CDR1 is SGHTA and CDR2 is FQGNSA in the germline V gene. CDR3 size: 15 residues. The CDR3 is CASSLAGATNEKLFF. In DNA form, the CDR3 reads TGTGCCAGCAGCTTAGCAGGGGCGACTAATGAAAAACTGTTTTTT.

The J gene is TRBJ1-5, the V gene TRBV18, with 7 bases identical to TRBD1. CDR1 is KGHSH, CDR2 LQKENI, per germline. The CDR3 spans 15 residues. Germline trimming cut 6 bases from V and 1 base from J; bases unmatched to any gene: 6. CDR3 loop: CASSHGQASNQPQHF. DNA for the CDR3: TGTGCCAGCTCCCACGGACAGGCCAGCAATCAGCCCCAGCATTTT.

This clone appeared a few times. V is TRBV30 and J is TRBJ2-2; 7 nucleotides match TRBD2. Germline V CDR1 and CDR2: GTSNPN, SVGIG (reference sequence). CDR3 length equals 12 residues. CDR3 nucleotide sequence: TGTTCCGCGGGAGTCCGAACCGGGGAGCTGTTTTTT. It is translated as CSAGVRTGELFF. The full variable domain, with the rest looked up from reference TRBV30 and TRBJ2-2, is SQTIHQWPATLVQPVGSPLSLECTVEGTSNPNLYWYRQAAGRGLQLLFYSVGIGQISSEVPQNLSASRPQDRQFILSSKKLLLSDSGFYLCSAGVRTGELFFGEGSRLTVL.

The CDR3 spells CASSYGNRNTEAFF. DNA for the CDR3: TGTGCCAGCAGTTACGGAAACAGGAACACTGAAGCTTTCTTT. This chain joins TRBV6-5 and TRBJ1-1; no firm D call. Germline values: CDR1 MNHEY, CDR2 SVGAGI. The CDR3 spans 14 residues. V lost 2 bases, J lost 1 base, and 8 bases lay in between.